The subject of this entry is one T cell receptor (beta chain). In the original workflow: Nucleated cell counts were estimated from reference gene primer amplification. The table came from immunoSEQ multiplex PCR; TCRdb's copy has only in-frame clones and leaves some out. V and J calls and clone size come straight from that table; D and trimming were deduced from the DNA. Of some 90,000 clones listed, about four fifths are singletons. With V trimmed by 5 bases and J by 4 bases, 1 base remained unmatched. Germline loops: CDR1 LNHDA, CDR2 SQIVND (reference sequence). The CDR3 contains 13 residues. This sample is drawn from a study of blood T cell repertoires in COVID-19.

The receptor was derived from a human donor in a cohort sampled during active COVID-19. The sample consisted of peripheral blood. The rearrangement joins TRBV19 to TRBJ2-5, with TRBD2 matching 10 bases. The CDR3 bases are TGTGCCAGTAGTCCTAGCGGGAGAGAGACCCAGTACTTC. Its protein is CASSPSGRETQYF.